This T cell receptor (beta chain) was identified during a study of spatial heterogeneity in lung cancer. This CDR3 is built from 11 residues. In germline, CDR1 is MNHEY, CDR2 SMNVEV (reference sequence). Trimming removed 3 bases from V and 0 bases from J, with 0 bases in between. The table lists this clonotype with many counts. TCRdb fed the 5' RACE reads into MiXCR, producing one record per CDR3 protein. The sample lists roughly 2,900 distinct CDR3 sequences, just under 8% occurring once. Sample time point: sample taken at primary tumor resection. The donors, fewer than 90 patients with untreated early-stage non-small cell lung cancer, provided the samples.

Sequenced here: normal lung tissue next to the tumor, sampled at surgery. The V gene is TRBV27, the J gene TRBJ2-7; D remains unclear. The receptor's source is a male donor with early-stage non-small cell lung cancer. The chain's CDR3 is CASSFSYEQYF. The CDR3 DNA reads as TGTGCCAGCAGTTTCTCCTACGAGCAGTACTTC.